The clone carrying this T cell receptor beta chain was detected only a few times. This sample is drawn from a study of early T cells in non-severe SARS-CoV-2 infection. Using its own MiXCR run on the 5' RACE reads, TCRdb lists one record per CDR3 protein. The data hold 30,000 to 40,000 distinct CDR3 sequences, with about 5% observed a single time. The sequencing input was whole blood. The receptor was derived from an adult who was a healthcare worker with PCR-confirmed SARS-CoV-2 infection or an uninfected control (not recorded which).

CDR3: CASSSPSPKNIQYF. CDR3 sequence (DNA): TGTGCCAGCAGCTCCCCTAGCCCCAAAAACATTCAGTACTTC. The V gene is TRBV7-2, the J gene TRBJ2-4, with D perhaps TRBD2 (5 bases). The germline CDR1 and CDR2 sequences are SGHTA and FQGNSA. This CDR3 comprises 14 residues. V was shortened by 4 bases and J by 2 bases, with 9 bases between the two germline ends.